The 25 T cell receptor beta chains in this list originate from one sample, sequenced in a study of shared clonotypes between healthy human individuals. The table came from immunoSEQ multiplex PCR; TCRdb's copy has only in-frame clones and leaves some out. This sample has about 1.5 million clones, with around 95% found just once. Sequenced material: naive CD4+ T cells sorted from blood. Sample subset: CD45RA+ positively selected. The receptors here all came from a man aged 25 to 40 in good health.

The rearrangement joins TRBV2 to TRBJ1-5; no reliable D call. This CDR3 region has 13 residues. Germline lookup yields CDR1 SNHLY and CDR2 FYNNEI. Trimming took 4 bases from V and 3 from J, leaving 7 bases between them. The CDR3 nucleotides are TGTGCCAGCAGTGGGCGTATCAATCAGCCCCAGCATTTT. The encoded protein is CASSGRINQPQHF. The whole variable domain, remainder taken from reference TRBV2 and TRBJ1-5, is EPEVTQTPSHQVTQMGQEVILRCVPISNHLYFYWYRQILGQKVEFLVSFYNNEISEKSEIFDDQFSVERPDGSNFTLKIRSTKLEDSAMYFCASSGRINQPQHFGDGTRLSIL.

The V and J genes are TRBV5-4 and TRBJ2-2; 9 bases line up with TRBD2. Per germline, CDR1 SGHNT and CDR2 YYREEE (reference sequence). The CDR3 spans 16 residues. V trimming: 2 bases; J trimming: 1 base; junction bases outside the gene matches: 3. The CDR3 nucleotides are TGTGCCAGCAGCTTCAGCGGGAGGTTGAACACCGGGGAGCTGTTTTTT. Encoded protein: CASSFSGRLNTGELFF.

The rearrangement links TRBV30 to TRBJ2-2; D tentatively fits TRBD1 or TRBD2 (6 bases each). V lost 0 bases and J 6 bases, leaving 17 bases between the germline ends. CDR3 length: 16 amino acids. Germline CDR1 and CDR2: GTSNPN and SVGIG (reference sequence). The CDR3 nucleotides read TGTGCCTGGAGTGTACGAGCCGGGGGCTTCGCCGGGGAGCTGTTTTTT. Translating it yields CAWSVRAGGFAGELFF.

This chain connects TRBV5-8 to TRBJ2-3, with no clear D. This CDR3 has 14 amino acids. V lost 0 bases and J 3 bases, leaving 8 bases between the germline ends. Germline values: CDR1 SGHTS, CDR2 YDEGEE. The CDR3 spells CASSLAPVTDTQYF. The CDR3 coding sequence is TGTGCCAGCAGCTTGGCGCCCGTGACAGATACGCAGTATTTT.

CDR3 coding DNA: TGTGCCAGCAGCTTAGGCTGCGTAGAGGGCCTTAGCTACGAGCAGTACTTC. Translation gives CASSLGCVEGLSYEQYF. The rearrangement uses TRBV11-3 and TRBJ2-7, with D possibly matching TRBD2 (5 bases). CDR1 SGHNT and CDR2 YENEEA come from the germline V gene. Trimming removed 1 base from V and 3 bases from J, with 19 bases in between. The CDR3 is made up of 17 amino acids.

In the case of this clone: The sample carries other DNA sequences with the same CDR3. The rearrangement uses TRBV9 and TRBJ2-2, with D perhaps TRBD2 (6 bases). The germline V gene has CDR1 SGDLS and CDR2 YYNGEE. CDR3 size: 17 residues. V shed 0 bases and J shed 0 bases, with 12 bases lying between them. The CDR3 region has the DNA TGTGCCAGCAGCGTAGTTGATAGCGGAGCGAACACCGGGGAGCTGTTTTTT. Protein: CASSVVDSGANTGELFF.

The chain's CDR3 is CASSYGSSYNEQFF. CDR3 DNA: TGTGCCAGCAGTTACGGGAGTTCCTACAATGAGCAGTTCTTC. The genes are TRBV6-6 and TRBJ2-1; D is possibly TRBD2 (5 bases). Trimming removed 2 bases from V and 1 base from J, with 6 bases in between. This CDR3 is built from 14 residues. The germline V gene encodes CDR1 MNHNY and CDR2 SVGAGI (reference sequence).

This chain links TRBV6-1 with TRBJ2-3, with a tentative D call TRBD1 (6 bases). The V and J ends lost 8 bases and 3 bases respectively, with 15 bases between them. This CDR3 spans 14 amino acids. CDR1 and CDR2 (germline): MNHNS, SASEGT. The CDR3 region is CASHYVQGTDTQYF. CDR3 coding DNA: TGTGCCAGCCATTATGTCCAGGGGACAGATACGCAGTATTTT.

V gene TRBV28 combines with J gene TRBJ2-2, with D unclear. V lost 2 bases, J lost 9 bases, and 19 bases lay in between. The CDR3 runs 16 residues. The V gene's germline CDR1 is MDHEN and CDR2 SYDVKM. The CDR3 nucleotides are TGTGCCAGCAGTTTACGGTCCGGCTACCCCCACCGGGAGCTGTTTTTT. This encodes CASSLRSGYPHRELFF.

The J gene is TRBJ1-5, the V gene TRBV28; 7 bases agree with TRBD1. The germline gives CDR1 MDHEN, CDR2 SYDVKM. The CDR3 has 12 residues. V was clipped by 6 bases and J by 8 bases; unmatched bases: 4. CDR3 DNA sequence: TGTGCCAGCAGCTTGGGACAGAAGCCCCAGCATTTT. As protein: CASSLGQKPQHF.

There are a few counts of this clone. The chain couples TRBV27 to TRBJ2-7; the match to TRBD1 covers 8 bases. CDR3 length: 16 amino acids. Germline trimming cut 8 bases from V and 2 bases from J; bases unmatched to any gene: 14. The germline V gene has CDR1 MNHEY and CDR2 SMNVEV (reference sequence). The CDR3 DNA reads TGTGCCAGCCTACCGAGGCCAGGGGGCTTTCCCTACGAGCAGTACTTC. Its translation is CASLPRPGGFPYEQYF.

The CDR3 spells CASSFSDSLNYGYTF. The CDR3 nucleotides are TGTGCCAGCAGCTTCTCGGACAGTCTCAACTATGGCTACACCTTC. The V gene is TRBV5-5, the J gene TRBJ1-2; D is possibly TRBD1 (6 bases). The germline CDR1 and CDR2 sequences are SGHKS and YYEKEE (reference sequence). The CDR3 is 15 residues long. Trimming took 2 bases from V and 2 from J, leaving 13 bases between them.

The rearrangement uses TRBV5-6 and TRBJ2-4; the D gene is possibly TRBD1 (6 bases). The germline V and J ends were trimmed by 4 bases and 4 bases, with 15 bases remaining between them. CDR1 is SGHDT, CDR2 YYEEEE, per germline. The CDR3 has 15 amino acids. CDR3 sequence (DNA): TGTGCCAGCAGCCCTAATTGGGGGCCTAAAAACATTCAGTACTTC. This encodes CASSPNWGPKNIQYF.

The chain is built from TRBV5-1 and TRBJ2-3; D is unclear. Germline V gene data show CDR1 as SGHRS and CDR2 as YFSETQ. Trimming left V 0 bases short and J 0 bases short, with 11 bases between. The CDR3 totals 16 residues. Here the CDR3 reads CASSLAEATSTDTQYF. The CDR3 nucleotides are TGCGCCAGCAGCTTGGCCGAGGCGACTAGCACAGATACGCAGTATTTT.

The chain employs TRBV7-9 and TRBJ2-7; D is undetermined. The CDR3 contains 13 residues. Looked up from germline, CDR1 is SEHNR and CDR2 is FQNEAQ (reference sequence). Deletions cut 5 bases from V and 0 bases from J, with 8 bases between. Here the CDR3 DNA reads TGTGCCAGCAGCGAATTAAGCTCCTACGAGCAGTACTTC. It encodes CASSELSSYEQYF. Complete variable domain (other parts from reference TRBV7-9 and TRBJ2-7): DTGVSQNPRHKITKRGQNVTFRCDPISEHNRLYWYRQTLGQGPEFLTYFQNEAQLEKSRLLSDRFSAERPKGSFSTLEIQRTEQGDSAMYLCASSELSSYEQYFGPGTRLTVT.

Turning to this clone: Other nucleotide sequences from this sample produce the same CDR3. This CDR3 is CASSLVFTDTQYF. The CDR3 DNA is TGTGCCAGCAGCTTAGTTTTCACAGATACGCAGTATTTT. The gene calls are TRBV7-2 and TRBJ2-3, with D unclear. CDR3 length: 13 amino acids. Trimming took off 1 base at V and 2 bases at J, with 4 bases between the two ends. CDR1 and CDR2 (germline): SGHTA, FQGNSA. Supplemented by reference TRBV7-2 and TRBJ2-3, the full variable domain reads GAGVSQSPSNKVTEKGKDVELRCDPISGHTALYWYRQSLGQGLEFLIYFQGNSAPDKSGLPSDRFSAERTGGSVSTLTIQRTQQEDSAVYLCASSLVFTDTQYFGPGTRLTVL.

The V gene is TRBV11-2, the J gene TRBJ2-1; 7 bases are shared with TRBD2. The CDR3 sequence is 14 residues long. Germline V lookup: CDR1 SGHAT, CDR2 FQNNGV. V was pared by 1 base and J by 9 bases, with 6 bases of the junction left unmatched. The CDR3 spells CASSLGRGSGEQFF. The CDR3 DNA reads as TGTGCCAGCAGCTTAGGTCGCGGGAGTGGTGAGCAGTTCTTC.

V gene TRBV6-1 combines with J gene TRBJ1-5; D gene uncertain. The V end lost 2 bases, the J end lost 1 base, and 12 bases lay between the germline ends. CDR1 MNHNS and CDR2 SASEGT come from the germline V gene. The CDR3 runs to 16 residues. The CDR3 region has the DNA TGTGCCAGCAGTGAACGACCGGATCTCAGCAATCAGCCCCAGCATTTT. Its translation: CASSERPDLSNQPQHF.

This chain uses TRBV2 with TRBJ2-5; maybe TRBD2 (6 bases). Trimming left V 10 bases short and J 4 bases short, with 13 bases between. This CDR3 is 12 amino acids long. Germline loops: CDR1 SNHLY, CDR2 FYNNEI. The CDR3 region is CATGGLGETQYF. CDR3 sequence (DNA): TGTGCCACTGGGGGACTTGGAGAGACCCAGTACTTC.

The chain links TRBV7-9 to TRBJ2-7; 10 bases fit TRBD2. Germline CDR1 is SEHNR and CDR2 is FQNEAQ (reference sequence). The CDR3 has 17 residues. J gave up 3 bases and V 1 base, and 9 bases lay outside the gene matches. The CDR3 nucleotides read TGTGCCAGCAGCTTAGGCGCTCTAGCGGGAGACCTCTACGAGCAGTACTTC. Translating gives CASSLGALAGDLYEQYF. Using reference TRBV7-9 and TRBJ2-7 for the parts outside the CDR3, the full variable domain is DTGVSQNPRHKITKRGQNVTFRCDPISEHNRLYWYRQTLGQGPEFLTYFQNEAQLEKSRLLSDRFSAERPKGSFSTLEIQRTEQGDSAMYLCASSLGALAGDLYEQYFGPGTRLTVT.

The CDR3 region is CASSRPSGGHEQFF. For the CDR3, the DNA is TGTGCCAGCAGTCGACCCTCGGGAGGGCATGAGCAGTTCTTC. This chain joins TRBV28 and TRBJ2-1; TRBD2 matches 8 bases. The V segment lost 5 bases and the J segment 8 bases; nucleotides outside the gene matches: 8. CDR1 and CDR2 from the germline V gene are MDHEN and SYDVKM. The CDR3 covers 14 residues.

This chain uses TRBV4-1 with TRBJ1-1; the match to TRBD1 covers 9 bases. J was trimmed by 6 bases and V by 1 base; bases with no gene match: 3. CDR1 and CDR2 from the germline V gene are MGHRA and YSYEKL. This CDR3 is 14 amino acids long. The CDR3 reads CASSQGDRVPEAFF. The CDR3 coding sequence is TGCGCCAGCAGCCAAGGGGACAGGGTCCCTGAAGCTTTCTTT.

The chain combines TRBV5-1 with TRBJ2-1; D is uncertain. Germline-derived CDR1 and CDR2 are SGHRS and YFSETQ. CDR3 length: 15 amino acids. Trimming took off 5 bases at V and 3 bases at J, with 15 bases between the two ends. CDR3 protein: CASSPQTVLYNEQFF. CDR3 nucleotide sequence: TGCGCCAGCAGTCCGCAGACCGTGCTCTACAATGAGCAGTTCTTC.

The chain uses TRBV5-1 and TRBJ2-1, with 10 bases lining up with TRBD2. The CDR3 has 16 residues. J gave up 4 bases and V 4 bases, and 8 bases lay outside the gene matches. Germline CDR1 and CDR2: SGHRS and YFSETQ. The DNA of the CDR3 is TGCGCCAGCAGCGCTGGCTGGACTAGCGGATACAATGAGCAGTTCTTC. It is translated as CASSAGWTSGYNEQFF.

The V and J genes are TRBV28 and TRBJ2-1; D possibly corresponds to TRBD2 (7 bases). Trimming shortened V by 7 bases and J by 5 bases, and 15 bases separated the two germline ends. Germline V gives CDR1 MDHEN, CDR2 SYDVKM. The CDR3 runs 14 residues. CDR3 nucleotides: TGTGCCAGCACAAGGGGGGGCGCCCACAATGAGCAGTTCTTC. It encodes CASTRGGAHNEQFF.